Sequencing of this T cell receptor beta chain was carried out in a study of blood T cell repertoires in COVID-19. Study in general: The study drew acute and convalescent COVID-19 samples from the United States, Italy and Spain. Sources were T cells, B-cell-depleted T cells, or PBMCs; the material itself was cDNA or gDNA.

Individuals drawn from under 30 US areas were about 18 to 100 years old. Clinical history reported by participants formed the basis on which cohorts were assigned. This CDR3 has 15 residues. Germline V gene sequence: CDR1 MDHEN, CDR2 SYDVKM. Germline trimming cut 6 bases from V and 8 bases from J; bases unmatched to any gene: 11. Data came from immunoSEQ multiplex PCR; TCRdb stores just in-frame clones and leaves some out. The sample includes some 230,000 clones, more than 80% of them seen just once. This chain links TRBV28 with TRBJ1-4; 8 bases match TRBD1. The sequence came from a woman between 18 and 29 years old in a cohort exposed to, infected with or recovered from COVID-19 (not recorded which). Sequenced sample: PBMCs or T cells enriched from blood (not recorded which). CDR3 region: CASSPGQGVREKLFF. The CDR3 coding sequence is TGTGCCAGCAGCCCCGGACAGGGAGTGCGAGAAAAACTGTTTTTT.